These 5 T cell receptor beta chains originate from one sample sequenced in a study of T cells after yellow fever vaccination. TCRdb independently ran MiXCR on the 5' RACE reads; one entry per CDR3 protein. Of hundreds of thousands of distinct CDR3 sequences in the sample, 9% to 15% were seen once. Here the sequenced sample was PBMCs, taken on the day of the yellow fever booster vaccination. The receptors here all came from a man aged 25-45 years who received the YFV17D yellow fever vaccine.

The CDR3 DNA reads as TGTGCCAGCAGCAGGAGCGGCTCTGGGGCCAACGTCCTGACTTTC. Amino acids: CASSRSGSGANVLTF. The V gene is TRBV7-2, the J gene TRBJ2-6; the D gene is possibly TRBD2 (5 bases). The CDR3 has 15 residues. Per germline, CDR1 SGHTA and CDR2 FQGNSA. The V end lost 5 bases, the J end lost 0 bases, and 8 bases lay between the germline ends.

The sample holds a few counts of this clonotype. This rearrangement joins TRBV28 to TRBJ2-7, with D possibly being TRBD1 (7 bases). This CDR3 spans 14 amino acids. The V gene lost 6 bases and the J gene lost 6 bases, with 18 bases spanning the gap. Germline CDR1 MDHEN, CDR2 SYDVKM. The CDR3 DNA reads as TGTGCCAGCAGCCGGACCAGGGGGGCCTTCGAGCAGTACTTC. Translating it yields CASSRTRGAFEQYF.

The chain links TRBV20-1 to TRBJ1-5; TRBD1 agrees at 8 bases. Trimming cost V 2 bases and J 3 bases; bases outside gene matches: 6. This CDR3 spans 15 amino acids. Per germline, CDR1 DFQATT and CDR2 SNEGSKA (reference sequence). The CDR3 coding sequence is TGCAGTGCTAGAAAAGGACAGGGTCCCAATCAGCCCCAGCATTTT. This sequence encodes CSARKGQGPNQPQHF.

The chain joins TRBV7-2 to TRBJ1-2; D possibly corresponds to TRBD1 (5 bases). CDR1 and CDR2 from the germline V gene are SGHTA and FQGNSA. Deletions cut 4 bases from V and 7 bases from J, with 19 bases between. The CDR3 has 15 amino acids. CDR3 DNA: TGTGCCAGCAGCTCCGGCAGCGCCTGGGGGTTTGGCTACACCTTC. Its translation is CASSSGSAWGFGYTF.

This clonotype showed up many times. The J gene is TRBJ1-2, the V gene TRBV4-3; D gene ambiguous. From germline, CDR1 is LGHNA and CDR2 YSLEER. Trimming stripped 0 bases from V and 8 bases from J, with 13 bases between. The CDR3 spans 14 residues. This chain's CDR3 is CASSQDRGGLGYTF. CDR3 bases: TGCGCCAGCAGCCAAGATCGAGGAGGCTTGGGCTACACCTTC.